Sequencing of this T cell receptor beta chain was carried out in a study of shared clonotypes between healthy human individuals. On the study more broadly: Two women and a few men aged 18 to 49 served as donors. Every donor yielded three CD4 naive, three CD4 memory, two CD8 naive and one CD8 memory plate.

Libraries were prepared by immunoSEQ multiplex PCR; TCRdb keeps only in-frame clonotypes and omits some of them. The sample yields over 750,000 clones, about 96% seen once. The germline V gene encodes CDR1 SEHNR and CDR2 FQNEAQ (reference sequence). The V end lost 1 base, the J end lost 8 bases, and 12 bases lay between the germline ends. This CDR3 comprises 14 residues. Terminally differentiated effector memory CD45RA+ cells were left out of the naive CD8 fraction, which was CD45RO-negative and positively selected for CCR7. Sequencing input: naive CD8+ T cells sorted from blood. This sequence joins TRBV7-9 and TRBJ2-1, with D possibly matching TRBD2 (5 bases). The source of this sequence is a man younger than 45 in good health. The CDR3 bases are TGTGCCAGCAGCTTAGATCCGAGCGGTGATGAGCAGTTCTTC. This gives the protein CASSLDPSGDEQFF.